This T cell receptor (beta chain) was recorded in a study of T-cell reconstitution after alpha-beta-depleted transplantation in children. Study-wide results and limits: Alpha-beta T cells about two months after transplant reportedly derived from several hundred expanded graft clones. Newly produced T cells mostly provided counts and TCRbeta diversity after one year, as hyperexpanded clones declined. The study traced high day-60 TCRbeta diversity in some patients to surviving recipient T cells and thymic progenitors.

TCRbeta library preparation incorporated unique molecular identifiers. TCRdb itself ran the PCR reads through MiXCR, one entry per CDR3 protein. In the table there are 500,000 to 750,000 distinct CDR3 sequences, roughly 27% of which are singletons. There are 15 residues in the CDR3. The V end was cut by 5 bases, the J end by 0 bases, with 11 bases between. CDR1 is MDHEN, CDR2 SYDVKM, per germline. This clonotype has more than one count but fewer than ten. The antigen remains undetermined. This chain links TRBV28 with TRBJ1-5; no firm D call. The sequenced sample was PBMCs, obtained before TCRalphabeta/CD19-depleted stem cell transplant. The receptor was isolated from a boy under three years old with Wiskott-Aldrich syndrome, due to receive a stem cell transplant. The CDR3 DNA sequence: TGTGCCAGCAGTCAAGGCAGCATTAGCAATCAGCCCCAGCATTTT. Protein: CASSQGSISNQPQHF. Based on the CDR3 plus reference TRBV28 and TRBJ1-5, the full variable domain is DVKVTQSSRYLVKRTGEKVFLECVQDMDHENMFWYRQDPGLGLRLIYFSYDVKMKEKGDIPEGYSVSREKKERFSLILESASTNQTSMYLCASSQGSISNQPQHFGDGTRLSIL.